Below are 28 T cell receptor beta chains sequenced from a single sample in a study of blood T cell repertoires in COVID-19. Using immunoSEQ multiplex PCR, the repertoire was profiled, and TCRdb retains in-frame clones only, with some absent. The sample consists of some 88,000 clones, more than 75% of them appearing once. The sequenced sample was peripheral blood. The receptors here all came from a human donor in a cohort sampled during active COVID-19.

This clone was found a few times. This chain uses TRBV9 with TRBJ2-7; tentatively, D is TRBD2 (5 bases). Germline-derived CDR1 and CDR2 are SGDLS and YYNGEE. V was clipped by 3 bases and J by 0 bases, with 10 bases between them. The CDR3 is made up of 14 amino acids. The CDR3 sequence: CASSARTLSYEQYF. CDR3 DNA sequence: TGTGCCAGCAGCGCCAGGACTCTCTCCTACGAGCAGTACTTC.

V is TRBV11-2 and J is TRBJ2-2; D may be TRBD2 (5 bases). Trimming left V 5 bases short and J 0 bases short, with 10 bases between. CDR1 is SGHAT and CDR2 is FQNNGV in the germline V gene. This CDR3 contains 15 residues. Written as DNA, the CDR3 is TGTGCCAGCAGCCCAGGAGGAACGAACACCGGGGAGCTGTTTTTT. Amino acid sequence: CASSPGGTNTGELFF.

The V call is TRBV3-1 (or the pseudogene TRBV3-2), the J call TRBJ2-1, with 8 positions matching TRBD1. Germline V gene sequence: CDR1 LGHDT, CDR2 YNNKEL (reference sequence). Trimming took 6 bases from V and 14 from J; bases not matched to a gene: 9. The CDR3 consists of 12 residues. The CDR3 DNA reads as TGTGCCAGCAGTACAGGGGGAGCCGAAAAGTTCTTC. Translated: CASSTGGAEKFF.

This clone was observed a few times. The chain recombines TRBV18 with TRBJ1-1; D uncertain. V lost 5 bases and J 8 bases, leaving 12 bases between the germline ends. Germline V gives CDR1 KGHSH, CDR2 LQKENI. The CDR3 is 12 amino acids. This CDR3 reads CASSATIREAFF. CDR3 coding DNA: TGTGCCAGCTCAGCTACGATCCGGGAAGCTTTCTTT.

This clone was counted between two and nine times. The V and J genes are TRBV4-2 and TRBJ1-6, with TRBD1 matching 8 bases. Looked up from germline, CDR1 is LGHNA and CDR2 is YNFKEQ. This CDR3 spans 15 amino acids. J was trimmed by 7 bases and V by 0 bases; bases with no gene match: 2. CDR3 in amino acids: CASSQETGDNSPLHF. Here the CDR3 DNA reads TGTGCCAGCAGCCAAGAGACAGGGGACAATTCACCCCTCCACTTT.

The chain links TRBV4-3 to TRBJ2-1; D gene unclear. V was pared by 4 bases and J by 5 bases, with 9 bases between. CDR3 size: 13 residues. CDR1 and CDR2 from the germline V gene are LGHNA and YSLEER. CDR3 protein: CASSPPGDNEQFF. Here the CDR3 DNA reads TGCGCCAGCAGCCCCCCCGGAGACAATGAGCAGTTCTTC.

A note on this clone: Only one base separates this from a far larger clonotype, so it likely reflects a read error. V usage is TRBV5-5 and J usage is TRBJ2-2, with 8 bases that match TRBD1. CDR1 and CDR2 (germline): SGHKS, YYEKEE (reference sequence). This CDR3 region has 13 residues. Germline trimming cut 4 bases from V and 6 bases from J; bases unmatched to any gene: 2. The chain's CDR3 is CASSLQGAGELFF. The DNA for the CDR3 is TGTGCCAGCAGCCTACAGGGGGCCGGGGAGCTGTTTTTT.

The rearrangement uses TRBV18 and TRBJ2-7; D is possibly TRBD2 (5 bases). The CDR3 covers 13 residues. With 2 bases removed from V and 1 base from J, the gap between germline ends came to 6 bases. Germline lookup yields CDR1 KGHSH and CDR2 LQKENI. The DNA for the CDR3 is TGTGCCAGCTCACCAGAGGGTTCCTACGAGCAGTACTTC. Amino acid sequence: CASSPEGSYEQYF.

This clone was observed once. The chain carries TRBV27 and TRBJ2-6; TRBD1 matches at 7 bases. This CDR3 is 14 amino acids long. Germline CDR1 MNHEY, CDR2 SMNVEV (reference sequence). Trimming at V came to 8 bases and at J to 1 base, leaving 2 bases not matched to a gene. CDR3 amino acids: CASSQGSGANVLTF. The CDR3 DNA reads as TGTGCCAGCTCACAGGGGTCTGGGGCCAACGTCCTGACTTTC.

This chain joins TRBV4-1 and TRBJ2-1; weak D call: TRBD1 (5 bases). The ends were cut back, 4 bases at V and 4 bases at J, with 14 bases in the middle. Germline V lookup: CDR1 MGHRA, CDR2 YSYEKL. The CDR3 contains 15 residues. CDR3 DNA sequence: TGCGCCAGCAGCCCCGGGCCCCCAGGGTACAATGAGCAGTTCTTC. Its translation is CASSPGPPGYNEQFF.

CDR3 protein: CAINGQGAYEQYF. The DNA for the CDR3 is TGTGCCATCAATGGGCAGGGGGCCTACGAGCAGTACTTC. The chain couples TRBV10-3 to TRBJ2-7; 7 nucleotides align to TRBD1. CDR1 ENHRY and CDR2 SYGVKD come from the germline V gene. V gave up 7 bases and J gave up 2 bases; unmatched junction bases: 5. The CDR3 is made up of 13 amino acids.

The V gene is TRBV18, the J gene TRBJ2-7; TRBD1 matches 8 bases. The CDR3 has 15 amino acids. The V gene's germline CDR1 is KGHSH and CDR2 LQKENI. J lost 4 bases, V lost 3 bases, and 8 bases had no gene match. The CDR3 region has the DNA TGTGCCAGCTCACCTGGACAGGGTGTATGGTACGAGCAGTACTTC. It codes for CASSPGQGVWYEQYF.

V usage is TRBV11-3 and J usage is TRBJ2-1, with TRBD2 matching 10 bases. CDR3 size: 14 residues. CDR1 is SGHNT and CDR2 is YENEEA in the germline V gene. The trim removed 5 bases at V and 9 bases at J, leaving 7 bases unmatched. The DNA of the CDR3 is TGTGCCAGCAGCCCCGAGCGGGAGGGGGCTGAGCAGTTCTTC. Protein: CASSPEREGAEQFF.

The genes are TRBV5-4 and TRBJ2-7; 11 bases fit TRBD2. This CDR3 has 15 residues. The V segment lost 4 bases and the J segment 3 bases; nucleotides outside the gene matches: 6. Germline CDR1 and CDR2: SGHNT and YYREEE (reference sequence). The CDR3 loop reads CASSMTTSGNYEQYF. The DNA for the CDR3 is TGTGCCAGCAGCATGACGACTAGCGGGAACTACGAGCAGTACTTC.

V is TRBV19 and J is TRBJ2-1; the D is unclear. V was trimmed by 3 bases and J by 7 bases, leaving 4 bases between them. Germline CDR1 and CDR2: LNHDA and SQIVND (reference sequence). The CDR3 has 11 residues. The CDR3 nucleotides are TGTGCCAGTAGTATCGGGAATGAGCAGTTCTTC. Its protein is CASSIGNEQFF.

The rearrangement links TRBV4-3 to TRBJ2-1; 12 nucleotides agree with TRBD2. The trim removed 0 bases at V and 14 bases at J, leaving 5 bases unmatched. The CDR3 spans 14 residues. The germline V gene has CDR1 LGHNA and CDR2 YSLEER. The CDR3 protein is CASSQDQTSGSKFF. CDR3 coding DNA: TGCGCCAGCAGCCAAGACCAGACTAGCGGGAGTAAGTTCTTC.

The chain uses TRBV24-1 and TRBJ2-1; 7 bases fit TRBD1. The CDR3 spans 17 residues. In germline, CDR1 is KGHDR, CDR2 SFDVKD. With 1 base clipped from V and 2 bases from J, the junction kept 7 bases outside the gene matches. The CDR3 DNA follows: TGTGCCACCAGTGATTTAGGTGTTACAGGGGCCTACAATGAGCAGTTCTTC. Protein sequence: CATSDLGVTGAYNEQFF.

Many counts were recorded for this clone. The rearrangement uses TRBV6-5 and TRBJ2-1; 9 bases align to TRBD1. The CDR3 sequence is 13 residues long. V lost 8 bases, J lost 2 bases, and 1 base stayed unmatched. Germline-derived CDR1 and CDR2 are MNHEY and SVGAGI. The CDR3 region has the DNA TGTGCCAGCCGACAGGGGGCCTACAATGAGCAGTTCTTC. This translates into CASRQGAYNEQFF.

The genes are TRBV24-1 and TRBJ2-5; 10 bases map to TRBD2. Germline V gene sequence: CDR1 KGHDR, CDR2 SFDVKD. The V and J ends lost 4 bases and 5 bases, in that order; junction bases with no gene match: 15. CDR3 length: 18 amino acids. The CDR3 protein is CATSDPGAGGPGEETQYF. The DNA of the CDR3 is TGTGCCACCAGTGACCCCGGAGCGGGAGGGCCAGGCGAGGAGACCCAGTACTTC.

The V call is TRBV30, the J call TRBJ2-5; 10 bases map to TRBD2. This CDR3 has 18 residues. V shed 0 bases and J 3 bases; nucleotides not matched to a gene: 13. Per germline, CDR1 GTSNPN and CDR2 SVGIG (reference sequence). The CDR3 is CAWSVRSGTSEPKETQYF. In DNA form, the CDR3 reads TGTGCCTGGAGTGTCCGGTCCGGGACTAGCGAACCCAAAGAGACCCAGTACTTC.

The rearrangement uses TRBV18 and TRBJ2-5, with a possible D match to TRBD2 (5 bases). The CDR3 loop spans 13 amino acids. With 1 base removed from V and 5 bases from J, the gap between germline ends came to 8 bases. The germline CDR1 and CDR2 sequences are KGHSH and LQKENI. This chain's CDR3 is CASSPRGGETQYF. In nucleotides, the CDR3 is TGTGCCAGCTCACCACGAGGCGGGGAGACCCAGTACTTC.

V usage is TRBV2 and J usage is TRBJ1-4; the D is unclear. The CDR3 has 12 amino acids. Trimming took 4 bases from V and 11 from J, leaving 11 bases between them. Germline assignment: CDR1 SNHLY and CDR2 FYNNEI. CDR3 coding DNA: TGTGCCAGCAGTGCCGCCGGTGGTAAACTGTTTTTT. Translating gives CASSAAGGKLFF.

This chain uses TRBV11-3 with TRBJ1-1; 8 nucleotides line up with TRBD1. Per germline, CDR1 SGHNT and CDR2 YENEEA. This CDR3 region has 15 residues. Trimming at V came to 4 bases and at J to 2 bases, leaving 6 bases not matched to a gene. CDR3 region: CASSSDRGVNTEAFF. In nucleotides, the CDR3 is TGTGCCAGCAGCTCCGACAGGGGCGTAAACACTGAAGCTTTCTTT.

The J gene is TRBJ2-5, the V gene TRBV7-9; 10 bases are shared with TRBD2. From germline, CDR1 is SEHNR and CDR2 FQNEAQ (reference sequence). The CDR3 extends over 16 amino acids. V was clipped by 5 bases and J by 5 bases; unmatched bases: 11. CDR3 DNA: TGTGCCAGCAGCCACAAAGCGGGAGGGCCGGGGGAGACCCAGTACTTC. It translates to CASSHKAGGPGETQYF.

About this clone itself: At one end the junction does not follow the germline gene, possibly because of a read error. The chain joins TRBV30 to TRBJ1-6; D not resolved. Germline-derived CDR1 and CDR2 are GTSNPN and SVGIG (reference sequence). The CDR3 is made up of 15 amino acids. CDR3 DNA: TGTGCCTGGGACCAAGGTTCGGGAGTCTACTCACCCCTTCACTTT. Protein sequence: CAWDQGSGVYSPLHF.

The V and J genes are TRBV7-3 and TRBJ2-3, with D possibly being TRBD2 (6 bases). Trimming shortened V by 4 bases and J by 5 bases, and 16 bases separated the two germline ends. Per the germline V gene, CDR1 is SGHTA and CDR2 is FQGTGA. The CDR3 extends over 15 amino acids. In nucleotides, the CDR3 is TGTGCCAGCAGCTCCCCGGGGCGGGAAGGAGATACGCAGTATTTT. Residues: CASSSPGREGDTQYF.

CDR3 DNA sequence: TGTGCCAGCACCCGGGCGGGACAGAACTATGGCTACACCTTC. As protein: CASTRAGQNYGYTF. V gene TRBV28 combines with J gene TRBJ1-2; 7 bases map to TRBD1. Germline lookup yields CDR1 MDHEN and CDR2 SYDVKM. This CDR3 has 14 amino acids. Trimming took 7 bases from V and 2 from J; bases not matched to a gene: 7.

The rearrangement joins TRBV27 to TRBJ2-2, with 10 nucleotides matching TRBD2. Germline V gene data show CDR1 as MNHEY and CDR2 as SMNVEV (reference sequence). CDR3 length: 16 residues. The junction had 2 bases not matched to a gene; V was cut back by 4 bases and J by 0 bases. The CDR3 reads CASSWLAGANTGELFF. CDR3 DNA: TGTGCCAGCAGTTGGCTAGCGGGAGCGAACACCGGGGAGCTGTTTTTT.